This TCR beta chain was sequenced in a study of glioma-infiltrating T cells after dendritic cell vaccination. Across the study: Patients received three intradermal dendritic cell vaccine injections at biweekly intervals. Study results and limitations: Only a small number of patients had complete blood and tumor samples.

As for this clone: Its antigen is currently unknown.

The CDR3 is 13 residues long. Germline values: CDR1 GTSNPN, CDR2 SVGIG (reference sequence). V gave up 3 bases and J gave up 8 bases, with 14 bases separating them. Documented time point: after dendritic cell vaccination, including at tumor progression/relapse. The immunoSEQ assay amplified TCRB CDR3 from up to roughly 2 ug DNA. Some clones are missing from TCRdb's copy, which holds only in-frame ones; the method was immunoSEQ multiplex PCR. Of 90,000 to 110,000 clones in the sample, about 90% were seen once. The receptor was isolated from a human donor with glioblastoma. This material consisted of blood, taken after dendritic cell vaccination. V is TRBV30 and J is TRBJ2-1; D is uncertain. The CDR3 loop is CAWSRPLGDEQFF. The CDR3 DNA reads as TGTGCCTGGAGCAGGCCGTTAGGCGATGAGCAGTTCTTC.